Listed below are T cell receptor beta chains from one sample, sequenced in a study of blood T cell repertoires in COVID-19. Method: immunoSEQ multiplex PCR; TCRdb's copy keeps in-frame clones and lacks some. The sample lists 110,000 to 150,000 clones; around four fifths were seen once. Sequenced input: PBMCs or T cells enriched from blood (not recorded which). The receptors come from a woman between 35 and 50 years old who had recovered from COVID-19. Both conserved end residues are part of each CDR3. D genes are given only for firm matches. Part of the rows lack a size; the others show once, few, many or a class for expanded clones.

v_call	j_call	clone_size	d_call	cdr3_aa	cdr3_nt
TRBV7-6	TRBJ2-1	-	-	CASSPRVQGPYNEQFF	TGTGCCAGCAGCCCTCGGGTTCAGGGCCCCTACAATGAGCAGTTCTTC
TRBV5-1	TRBJ2-5	-	TRBD1	CASSPGTAQETQYF	TGCGCCAGCAGCCCGGGGACAGCCCAAGAGACCCAGTACTTC
TRBV19	TRBJ1-3	-	TRBD1	CASSPRTGFSGNTIYF	TGTGCCAGTAGTCCCCGGACAGGATTTTCTGGAAACACCATATATTTT
TRBV19	TRBJ2-7	-	TRBD1	CASSTTGVYEQYF	TGTGCCAGTAGTACCACAGGGGTCTACGAGCAGTACTTC
TRBV5-3	TRBJ2-6	-	TRBD1	CARSRGQGGNSGANVLTF	TGTGCCAGAAGCCGTGGACAGGGAGGCAATTCTGGGGCCAACGTCCTGACTTTC
TRBV28	TRBJ2-1	-	-	CASSFDRDNEQFF	TGTGCCAGCAGTTTCGACAGAGACAATGAGCAGTTCTTC
TRBV15	TRBJ1-5	-	-	CATSRGRDFNQPQHF	TGTGCCACCAGCAGAGGCAGGGACTTTAATCAGCCCCAGCATTTT
TRBV13	TRBJ1-1	-	-	CASSLGTNEAFF	TGTGCCAGCAGCTTAGGAACTAATGAAGCTTTCTTT
TRBV12-3/TRBV12-4	TRBJ2-7	-	-	CASTDGYYYEQYF	TGTGCCAGCACCGACGGGTATTACTACGAGCAGTACTTC
TRBV3-1/TRBV3-2	TRBJ2-7	-	TRBD2	CASSRIGTSGRPDNEQYF	TGTGCCAGCAGCCGAATAGGGACTAGCGGGAGGCCCGATAACGAGCAGTACTTC
TRBV19	TRBJ1-5	few	TRBD1	CASSDREGHQPQHF	TGTGCCAGTAGCGACAGGGAAGGCCATCAGCCCCAGCATTTT
TRBV20-1	TRBJ2-2	-	TRBD2	CSASRRLAGITGELFF	TGCAGTGCTAGTCGCCGACTAGCGGGGATCACCGGGGAGCTGTTTTTT
TRBV6-4	TRBJ2-2	-	-	CASSGTNTGELFF	TGTGCCAGCAGTGGGACAAACACCGGGGAGCTGTTTTTT
TRBV29-1	TRBJ2-1	-	TRBD2	CSVGLAGVGEQFF	TGCAGCGTTGGACTAGCGGGAGTGGGGGAGCAGTTCTTC
TRBV5-5	TRBJ2-1	-	-	CASSLNFNNEQFF	TGTGCCAGCAGCTTGAACTTCAACAATGAGCAGTTCTTC
TRBV24-1	TRBJ1-1	few	-	CATTAGENTEAFF	TGTGCCACCACCGCCGGGGAGAACACTGAAGCTTTCTTT
TRBV5-8	TRBJ2-1	-	TRBD1	CASSLRDRGLNEQFF	TGTGCCAGCAGCCTCCGCGACAGGGGTTTGAATGAGCAGTTCTTC
TRBV4-1	TRBJ1-2	-	-	CASSQEAYGYTF	TGCGCCAGCAGCCAAGAGGCATATGGCTACACCTTC
TRBV6-6	TRBJ2-3	-	TRBD2	CASSLSPSGGAGDTQYF	TGTGCCAGCAGTCTATCCCCTAGCGGGGGGGCGGGAGATACGCAGTATTTT
TRBV15	TRBJ1-6	few	-	CATSNYRASPLHF	TGTGCCACCAGCAATTACAGGGCTTCACCCCTCCACTTT
TRBV5-4	TRBJ2-3	-	-	CASSSDTSRTDTQYF	TGTGCCAGCAGCTCCGACACTAGTCGCACAGATACGCAGTATTTT
TRBV6-1	TRBJ1-2	once	TRBD1	CASSEAFAGTGYGYTF	TGTGCCAGCAGTGAAGCCTTTGCCGGGACAGGCTATGGCTACACCTTC
TRBV18	TRBJ1-2	-	-	CASSPMDSHTANYGYTF	TGTGCCAGCTCACCGATGGACAGCCACACAGCTAACTATGGCTACACCTTC
TRBV11-3	TRBJ2-2	-	-	CASSKDGEAGELFF	TGTGCCAGCAGCAAAGACGGGGAGGCCGGGGAGCTGTTTTTT
TRBV10-3	TRBJ1-4	-	TRBD1	CAISELDREEEKLFF	TGTGCCATCAGTGAGTTAGACAGGGAGGAGGAAAAACTGTTTTTT
TRBV7-8	TRBJ1-2	-	-	CASSLRDNDYGYTF	TGTGCCAGCAGCCTCAGGGACAATGACTATGGCTACACCTTC
TRBV11-2	TRBJ2-1	-	-	CASIWEVGSYNEQFF	TGTGCCAGCATTTGGGAGGTAGGCTCCTACAATGAGCAGTTCTTC
TRBV6-2/TRBV6-3	TRBJ2-3	-	TRBD2	CASSYGLAGESTDTQYF	TGTGCCAGCAGTTACGGTCTAGCGGGGGAAAGCACAGATACGCAGTATTTT
TRBV30	TRBJ1-2	-	-	CAWTGTNYGYTF	TGTGCCTGGACAGGGACTAACTATGGCTACACCTTC
TRBV9	TRBJ1-1	few	TRBD1	CASRAGGTGGKAFF	TGTGCCAGCAGGGCAGGTGGGACAGGAGGGAAAGCTTTCTTT
TRBV7-6	TRBJ2-2	-	TRBD2	CASSLDAGRAGTGELFF	TGTGCCAGCAGCTTAGATGCCGGGAGGGCCGGCACCGGGGAGCTGTTTTTT
TRBV9	TRBJ1-1	-	TRBD1	CASSVSFGNRGNTEAFF	TGTGCCAGCAGCGTAAGTTTTGGCAACAGGGGGAACACTGAAGCTTTCTTT
TRBV23-1	TRBJ1-5	-	TRBD1	CALFGPDRVDQPQHF	TGCGCCTTATTTGGACCCGACAGGGTCGACCAGCCCCAGCATTTT
TRBV5-1	TRBJ2-7	-	TRBD2	CASSLAGVGDEQYF	TGCGCCAGCAGCTTAGCGGGAGTAGGGGACGAGCAGTACTTC
TRBV2	TRBJ1-1	once	-	CATFVGGASTEAFF	TGTGCCACTTTTGTGGGGGGTGCTAGCACTGAAGCTTTCTTT
TRBV3-1/TRBV3-2	TRBJ2-6	many	-	CASSRKQGNSGANVLTF	TGTGCCAGCAGCCGGAAACAGGGAAACTCTGGGGCCAACGTCCTGACTTTC
TRBV9	TRBJ1-2	-	TRBD1	CASSAGQGANYGYTF	TGTGCCAGCAGCGCGGGGCAGGGGGCTAACTATGGCTACACCTTC
TRBV18	TRBJ1-5	-	-	CASSPGRDQPQHF	TGTGCCAGCTCACCGGGCAGGGATCAGCCCCAGCATTTT
TRBV11-2	TRBJ1-1	-	-	CASSKGGGTEAFF	TGTGCCAGCAGCAAAGGGGGGGGCACTGAAGCTTTCTTT
TRBV2	TRBJ2-5	-	-	CASSGSRQETQYF	TGTGCCAGCAGCGGGAGTCGGCAAGAGACCCAGTACTTC
TRBV19	TRBJ1-5	-	-	CASSISGGEDQPQHF	TGTGCCAGTAGTATTTCTGGAGGAGAAGATCAGCCCCAGCATTTT
TRBV11-1	TRBJ1-1	-	-	CASNQPGAEAFF	TGTGCCAGCAACCAGCCAGGCGCTGAAGCTTTCTTT
TRBV2	TRBJ2-1	-	-	CASLNREGNEQFF	TGTGCCAGCCTTAACAGGGAGGGCAATGAGCAGTTCTTC